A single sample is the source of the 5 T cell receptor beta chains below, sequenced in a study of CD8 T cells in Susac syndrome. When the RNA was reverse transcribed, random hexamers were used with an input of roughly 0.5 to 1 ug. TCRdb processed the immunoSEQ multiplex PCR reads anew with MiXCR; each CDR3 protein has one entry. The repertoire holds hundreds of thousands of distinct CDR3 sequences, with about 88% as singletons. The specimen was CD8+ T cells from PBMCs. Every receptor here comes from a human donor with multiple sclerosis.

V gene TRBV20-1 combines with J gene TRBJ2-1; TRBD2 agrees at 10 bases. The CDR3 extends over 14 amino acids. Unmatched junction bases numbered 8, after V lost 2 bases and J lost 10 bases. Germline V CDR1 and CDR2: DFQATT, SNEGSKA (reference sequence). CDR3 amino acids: CSARLSGRAGEQFF. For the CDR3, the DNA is TGCAGTGCTAGATTAAGCGGGAGGGCCGGGGAGCAGTTCTTC.

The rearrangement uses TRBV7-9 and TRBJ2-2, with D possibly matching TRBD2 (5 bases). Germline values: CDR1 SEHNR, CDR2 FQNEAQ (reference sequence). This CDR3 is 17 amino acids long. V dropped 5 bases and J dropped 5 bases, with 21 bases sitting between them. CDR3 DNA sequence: TGTGCCAGCAGCCCCCCCCTCCGGCTAGGAGGTACCGGGGAGCTGTTTTTT. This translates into CASSPPLRLGGTGELFF.

CDR3 DNA sequence: TGTGCCAGCAGTGAGTCCGGGGTAGGCAATCAGCCCCAGCATTTT. Its translation is CASSESGVGNQPQHF. J is TRBJ1-5 and V is TRBV2; D is undetermined. Between the trimmed V and J ends, which lost 3 bases and 2 bases, there was a span of 11 bases. Germline-derived CDR1 and CDR2 are SNHLY and FYNNEI. The CDR3 loop spans 15 amino acids.

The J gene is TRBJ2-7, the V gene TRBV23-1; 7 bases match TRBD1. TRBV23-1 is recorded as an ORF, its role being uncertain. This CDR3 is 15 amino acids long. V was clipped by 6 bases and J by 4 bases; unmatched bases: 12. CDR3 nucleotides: TGCGCCAGCAGCCCCGCACGGACAGGTCAATACGAGCAGTACTTC. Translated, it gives CASSPARTGQYEQYF.

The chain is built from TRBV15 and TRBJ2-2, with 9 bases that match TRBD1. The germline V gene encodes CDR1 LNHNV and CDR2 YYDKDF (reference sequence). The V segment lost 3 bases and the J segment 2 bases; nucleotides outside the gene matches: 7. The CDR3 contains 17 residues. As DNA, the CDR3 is TGTGCCACCAGCAGCCCGAACAGGGGGCGAAACACCGGGGAGCTGTTTTTT. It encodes CATSSPNRGRNTGELFF.